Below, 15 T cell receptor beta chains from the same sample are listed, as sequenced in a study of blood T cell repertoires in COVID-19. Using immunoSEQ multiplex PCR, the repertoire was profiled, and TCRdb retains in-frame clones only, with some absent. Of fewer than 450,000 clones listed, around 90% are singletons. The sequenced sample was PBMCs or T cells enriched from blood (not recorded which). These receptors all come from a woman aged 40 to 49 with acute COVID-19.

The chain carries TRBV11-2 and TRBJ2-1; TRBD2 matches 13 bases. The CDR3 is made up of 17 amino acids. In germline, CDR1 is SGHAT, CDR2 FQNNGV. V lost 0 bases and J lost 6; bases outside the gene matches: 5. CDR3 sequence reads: CASSLELAGGRFNEQFF. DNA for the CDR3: TGTGCCAGCAGCTTAGAACTAGCGGGGGGGCGGTTCAATGAGCAGTTCTTC.

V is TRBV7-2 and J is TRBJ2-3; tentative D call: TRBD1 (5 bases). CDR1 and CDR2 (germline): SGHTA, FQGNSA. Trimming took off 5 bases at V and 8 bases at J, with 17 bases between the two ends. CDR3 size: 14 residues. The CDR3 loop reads CASSANHQGSTQYF. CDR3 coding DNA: TGTGCCAGCAGCGCGAATCATCAGGGTAGTACGCAGTATTTT.

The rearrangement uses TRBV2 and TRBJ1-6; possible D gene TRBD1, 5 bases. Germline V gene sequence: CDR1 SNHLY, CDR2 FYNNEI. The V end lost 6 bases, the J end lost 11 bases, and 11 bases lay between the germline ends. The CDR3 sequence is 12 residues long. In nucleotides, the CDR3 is TGTGCCAGCAGCGACCAGGGCCCACCCCTCCACTTT. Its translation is CASSDQGPPLHF.

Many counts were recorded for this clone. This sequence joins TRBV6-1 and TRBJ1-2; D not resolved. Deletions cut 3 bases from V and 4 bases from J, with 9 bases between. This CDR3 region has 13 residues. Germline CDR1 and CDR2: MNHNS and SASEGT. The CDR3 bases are TGTGCCAGCAGTGATGTGGGAGTCTATGGCTACACCTTC. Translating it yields CASSDVGVYGYTF.

The CDR3 region is CASSAIPGGPTGELFF. CDR3 coding DNA: TGTGCCAGCAGCGCAATCCCGGGGGGACCCACGGGGGAGCTGTTTTTT. V gene TRBV7-2 combines with J gene TRBJ2-2, with 7 bases fitting TRBD2. Per the germline V gene, CDR1 is SGHTA and CDR2 is FQGNSA. V dropped 5 bases and J dropped 8; count of bases not matched to a gene: 14. This CDR3 is 16 amino acids long.

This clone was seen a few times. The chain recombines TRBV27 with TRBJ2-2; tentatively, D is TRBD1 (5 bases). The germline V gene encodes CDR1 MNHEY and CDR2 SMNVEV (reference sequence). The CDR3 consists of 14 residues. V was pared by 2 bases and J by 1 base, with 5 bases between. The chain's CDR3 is CASSLRGNTGELFF. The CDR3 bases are TGTGCCAGCAGTTTAAGGGGGAACACCGGGGAGCTGTTTTTT.

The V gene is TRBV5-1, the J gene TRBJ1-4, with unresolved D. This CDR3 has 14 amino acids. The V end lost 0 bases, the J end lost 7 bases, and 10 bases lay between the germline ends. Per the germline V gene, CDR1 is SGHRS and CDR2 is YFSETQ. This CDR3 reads CASSLALGGEKLFF. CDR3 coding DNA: TGCGCCAGCAGCTTGGCCCTGGGAGGTGAAAAACTGTTTTTT.

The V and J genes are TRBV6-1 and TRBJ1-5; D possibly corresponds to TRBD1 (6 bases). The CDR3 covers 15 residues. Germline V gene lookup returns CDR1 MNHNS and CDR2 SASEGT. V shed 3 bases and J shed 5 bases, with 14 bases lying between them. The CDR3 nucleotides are TGTGCCAGCAGTGAGGGGGGGGCATCATATCAGCCCCAGCATTTT. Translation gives CASSEGGASYQPQHF.

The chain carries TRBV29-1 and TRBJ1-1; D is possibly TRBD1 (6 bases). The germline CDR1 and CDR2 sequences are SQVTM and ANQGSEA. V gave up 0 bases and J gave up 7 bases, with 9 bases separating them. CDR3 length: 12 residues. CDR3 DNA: TGCAGCGTTGAAGAACAGGGTTTTGAAGCTTTCTTT. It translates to CSVEEQGFEAFF.

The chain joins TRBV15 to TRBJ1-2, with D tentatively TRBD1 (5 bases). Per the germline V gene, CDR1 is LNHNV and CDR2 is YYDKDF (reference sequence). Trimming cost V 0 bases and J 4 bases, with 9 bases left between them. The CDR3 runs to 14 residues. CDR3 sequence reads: CATSRDQGFYGYTF. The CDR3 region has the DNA TGTGCCACCAGCAGAGATCAGGGTTTCTATGGCTACACCTTC.

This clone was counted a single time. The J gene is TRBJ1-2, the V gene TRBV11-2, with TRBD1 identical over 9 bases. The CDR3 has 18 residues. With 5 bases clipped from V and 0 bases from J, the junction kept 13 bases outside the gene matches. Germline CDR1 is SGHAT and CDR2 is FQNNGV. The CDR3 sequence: CASSRGQGGWPANYGYTF. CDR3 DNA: TGTGCCAGCAGCCGGGGACAGGGTGGATGGCCTGCTAACTATGGCTACACCTTC.

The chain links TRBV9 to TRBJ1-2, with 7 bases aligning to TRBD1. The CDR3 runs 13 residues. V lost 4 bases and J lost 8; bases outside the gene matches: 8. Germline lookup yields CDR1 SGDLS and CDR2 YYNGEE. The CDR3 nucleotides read TGTGCCAGCAGCCCCCGGACAGGCGGAGGCTACACCTTC. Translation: CASSPRTGGGYTF.

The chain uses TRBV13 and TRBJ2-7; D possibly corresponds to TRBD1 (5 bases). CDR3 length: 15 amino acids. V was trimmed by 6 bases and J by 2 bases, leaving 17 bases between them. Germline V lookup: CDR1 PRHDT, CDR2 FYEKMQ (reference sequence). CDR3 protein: CASSLRTQTTYEQYF. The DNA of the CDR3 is TGTGCCAGCAGTCTCAGGACACAAACAACCTACGAGCAGTACTTC.

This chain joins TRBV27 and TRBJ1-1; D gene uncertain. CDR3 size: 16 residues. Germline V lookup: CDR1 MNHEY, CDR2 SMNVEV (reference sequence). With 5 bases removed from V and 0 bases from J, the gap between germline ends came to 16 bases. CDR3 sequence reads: CASSLVGSRMNTEAFF. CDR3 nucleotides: TGTGCCAGCAGTCTCGTGGGGAGCAGGATGAACACTGAAGCTTTCTTT.

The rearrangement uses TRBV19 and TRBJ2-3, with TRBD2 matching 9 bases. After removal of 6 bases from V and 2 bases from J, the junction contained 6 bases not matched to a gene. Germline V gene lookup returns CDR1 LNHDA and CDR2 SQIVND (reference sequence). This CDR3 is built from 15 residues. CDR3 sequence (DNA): TGTGCCAGTAGCGTTAGCGGGGGCCCCACAGATACGCAGTATTTT. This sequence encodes CASSVSGGPTDTQYF.